The source of this TCR beta chain is a study of blood T cell repertoires in COVID-19. This clone appeared once. The data were produced by immunoSEQ multiplex PCR, yet TCRdb's version contains in-frame clones alone and is incomplete. Of over 50,000 clones listed, approximately 92% are singletons. V shed 5 bases and J 0 bases; nucleotides not matched to a gene: 4. CDR1 KGHSH and CDR2 LQKENI come from the germline V gene. CDR3 length equals 15 residues. The receptor was derived from a human donor with active COVID-19. The donor label of this sample is uncertain. Sequencing was carried out using peripheral blood. V is TRBV18 and J is TRBJ1-5; 7 bases agree with TRBD1. The CDR3 nucleotides are TGTGCCAGCTCATCCGACAGGGTTAGCAATCAGCCCCAGCATTTT. Translating it yields CASSSDRVSNQPQHF.